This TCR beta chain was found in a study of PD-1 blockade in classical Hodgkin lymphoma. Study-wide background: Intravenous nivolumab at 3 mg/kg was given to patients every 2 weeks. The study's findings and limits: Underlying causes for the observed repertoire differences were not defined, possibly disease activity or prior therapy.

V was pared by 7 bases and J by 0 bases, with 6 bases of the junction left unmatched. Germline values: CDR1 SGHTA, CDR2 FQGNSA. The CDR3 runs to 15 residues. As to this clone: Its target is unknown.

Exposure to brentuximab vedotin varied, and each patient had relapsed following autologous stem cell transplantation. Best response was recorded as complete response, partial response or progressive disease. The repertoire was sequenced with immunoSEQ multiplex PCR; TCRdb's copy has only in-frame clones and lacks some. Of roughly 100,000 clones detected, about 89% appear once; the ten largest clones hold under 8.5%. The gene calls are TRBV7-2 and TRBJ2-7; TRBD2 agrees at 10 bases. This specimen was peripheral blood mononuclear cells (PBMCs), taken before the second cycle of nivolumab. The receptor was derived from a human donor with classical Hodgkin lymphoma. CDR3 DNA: TGTGCCAGCAAACTTAGCGGGGGGATCTCCTACGAGCAGTACTTC. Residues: CASKLSGGISYEQYF.